These 10 T cell receptor beta chains came from one sample sequenced in a study of post-analysis software for immune sequencing data. General observations from the study: In patients, TRBV5-6, TRBV5-1 and TRBV20-1 belonged to 4 or 5 TRBV segments found more frequently than in controls.

Antigens for these TCRs are unknown. Libraries were made from TCR beta cDNA, and they carried unique molecular identifiers. MiXCR, run by TCRdb on the PCR reads, gives a single entry per CDR3 protein. The table lists about 540,000 distinct CDR3 sequences, 30% to 40% of them singletons. Sequences were obtained from blood. These receptor sequences come from a girl aged 2-17 years with multiple sclerosis.

This clonotype was detected a few times. The rearrangement links TRBV20-1 to TRBJ2-5; TRBD1 agrees at 10 bases. Per the germline V gene, CDR1 is DFQATT and CDR2 is SNEGSKA (reference sequence). V dropped 2 bases and J dropped 5; count of bases not matched to a gene: 8. The CDR3 runs 15 residues. CDR3: CSARLYGQGGETQYF. The CDR3 bases are TGCAGTGCTAGACTCTACGGACAGGGGGGGGAGACCCAGTACTTC.

The chain combines TRBV9 with TRBJ2-5; D perhaps matches TRBD1 (6 bases). The V gene lost 1 base and the J gene lost 3 bases, with 10 bases spanning the gap. Germline V gene data show CDR1 as SGDLS and CDR2 as YYNGEE. There are 14 residues in the CDR3. The CDR3 loop is CASSVTGLEETQYF. The CDR3 DNA sequence: TGTGCCAGCAGCGTAACAGGGTTGGAAGAGACCCAGTACTTC.

This rearrangement joins TRBV3-1 to TRBJ1-2; 11 nucleotides agree with TRBD1. V dropped 1 base and J dropped 9; count of bases not matched to a gene: 7. The CDR3 runs to 15 residues. Germline V gives CDR1 LGHDT, CDR2 YNNKEL (reference sequence). The CDR3 sequence: CASSQVRDRGSSYTF. CDR3 nucleotide sequence: TGTGCCAGCAGCCAAGTGCGGGACAGGGGGTCGAGCTACACCTTC.

This clonotype was observed a few times. V gene TRBV6-2 or TRBV6-3 combines with J gene TRBJ2-5; D possibly corresponds to TRBD1 (7 bases). CDR1 is MNHEY and CDR2 is SVGEGT in the germline V gene. The germline V and J ends were trimmed by 1 base and 5 bases, with 14 bases remaining between them. This CDR3 is 15 amino acids long. The DNA of the CDR3 is TGTGCCAGCAGTTACTTGGAGGGGGCCGGCGAGACCCAGTACTTC. Protein sequence: CASSYLEGAGETQYF.

The chain has TRBV20-1 and TRBJ2-5; D not certain. The CDR3 is 12 amino acids. The ends were cut back, 2 bases at V and 2 bases at J, with 6 bases in the middle. Germline CDR1 and CDR2: DFQATT and SNEGSKA (reference sequence). The CDR3 nucleotides read TGCAGTGCTAGAACGGCGCAAGAGACCCAGTACTTC. Translating it yields CSARTAQETQYF.

This clonotype occurred a few times. Written as DNA, the CDR3 is TGTGCCAGCTCCAGACTTCAGACCTCTAGCACAGATACGCAGTATTTT. Its protein is CASSRLQTSSTDTQYF. The V and J genes are TRBV7-2 and TRBJ2-3; D remains unclear. Germline loops: CDR1 SGHTA, CDR2 FQGNSA. The V and J ends lost 8 bases and 0 bases respectively, with 18 bases between them. The CDR3 covers 16 residues.

V and J are TRBV12-3 or TRBV12-4 and TRBJ1-1; D remains unclear. The CDR3 is 15 residues long. The V end was cut by 2 bases, the J end by 2 bases, with 12 bases between. DNA of the CDR3: TGTGCCAGCAGTTTATCGTGGCAAAGAAACACTGAAGCTTTCTTT. Translation: CASSLSWQRNTEAFF.

This sequence joins TRBV6-5 and TRBJ1-1; D is undetermined. Trimming took off 7 bases at V and 1 base at J, with 13 bases between the two ends. The germline V gene has CDR1 MNHEY and CDR2 SVGAGI. CDR3 length equals 14 residues. CDR3 residues: CASTQSRANTEAFF. Written as DNA, the CDR3 is TGTGCCAGCACCCAGAGCCGGGCGAACACTGAAGCTTTCTTT.

This chain links TRBV4-2 with TRBJ1-2, with D possibly TRBD1 on 5 matching bases. The CDR3 covers 16 residues. Germline assignment: CDR1 LGHNA and CDR2 YNFKEQ. The V end lost 0 bases, the J end lost 1 base, and 12 bases lay between the germline ends. The CDR3 sequence is CASSQDLGGDNYGYTF. In DNA form, the CDR3 reads TGTGCCAGCAGCCAAGATCTAGGAGGGGATAACTATGGCTACACCTTC.

This chain links TRBV3-1 with TRBJ2-2; D unresolved. Trimming shortened V by 0 bases and J by 6 bases, and 5 bases separated the two germline ends. Germline CDR1 and CDR2: LGHDT and YNNKEL (reference sequence). CDR3 length equals 13 residues. CDR3 residues: CASSQEYSGELFF. CDR3 nucleotide sequence: TGTGCCAGCAGCCAAGAATATTCCGGGGAGCTGTTTTTT.